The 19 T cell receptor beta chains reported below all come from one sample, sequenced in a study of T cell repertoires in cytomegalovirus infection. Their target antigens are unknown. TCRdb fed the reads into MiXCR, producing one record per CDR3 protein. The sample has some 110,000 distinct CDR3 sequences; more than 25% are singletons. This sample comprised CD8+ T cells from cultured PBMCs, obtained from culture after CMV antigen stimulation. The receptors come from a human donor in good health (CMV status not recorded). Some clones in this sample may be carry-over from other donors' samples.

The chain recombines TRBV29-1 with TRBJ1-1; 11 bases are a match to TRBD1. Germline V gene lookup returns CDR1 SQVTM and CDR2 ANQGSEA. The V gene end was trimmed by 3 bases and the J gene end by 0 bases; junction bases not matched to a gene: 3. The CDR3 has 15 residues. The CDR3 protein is CSVEGDRGMNTEAFF. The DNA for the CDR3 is TGCAGCGTTGAGGGGGACAGGGGGATGAACACTGAAGCTTTCTTT.

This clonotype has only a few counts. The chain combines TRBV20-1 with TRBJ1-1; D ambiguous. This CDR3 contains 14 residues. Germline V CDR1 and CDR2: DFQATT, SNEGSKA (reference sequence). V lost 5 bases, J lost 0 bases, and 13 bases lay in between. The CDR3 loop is CSAYLEALNTEAFF. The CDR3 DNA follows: TGCAGTGCTTACCTTGAAGCCTTGAACACTGAAGCTTTCTTT.

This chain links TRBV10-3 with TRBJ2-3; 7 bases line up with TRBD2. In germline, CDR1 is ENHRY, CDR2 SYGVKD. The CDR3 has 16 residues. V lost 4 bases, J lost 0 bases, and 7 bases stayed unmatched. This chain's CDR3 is CAISAPSGTSTDTQYF. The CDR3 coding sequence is TGTGCCATCAGTGCGCCTAGCGGAACTAGCACAGATACGCAGTATTTT.

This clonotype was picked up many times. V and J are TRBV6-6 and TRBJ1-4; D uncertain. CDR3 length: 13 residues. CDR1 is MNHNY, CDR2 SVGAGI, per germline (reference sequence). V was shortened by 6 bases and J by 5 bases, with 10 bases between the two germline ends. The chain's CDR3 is CASSYWANEKLFF. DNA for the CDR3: TGTGCCAGCAGCTATTGGGCAAATGAAAAACTGTTTTTT.

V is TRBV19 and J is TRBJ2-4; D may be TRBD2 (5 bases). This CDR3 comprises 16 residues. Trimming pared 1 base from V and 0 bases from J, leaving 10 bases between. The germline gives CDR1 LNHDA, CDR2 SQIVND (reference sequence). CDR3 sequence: CASSIGRGLAKNIQYF. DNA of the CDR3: TGTGCCAGTAGTATAGGACGGGGTTTAGCCAAAAACATTCAGTACTTC.

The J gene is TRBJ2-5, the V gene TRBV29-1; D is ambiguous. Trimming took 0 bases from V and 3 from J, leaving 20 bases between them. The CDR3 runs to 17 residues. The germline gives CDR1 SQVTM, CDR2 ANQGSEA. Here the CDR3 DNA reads TGCAGCGTTGAAGATCATCCCGGGTCCCGGGTTGAAGAGACCCAGTACTTC. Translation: CSVEDHPGSRVEETQYF.

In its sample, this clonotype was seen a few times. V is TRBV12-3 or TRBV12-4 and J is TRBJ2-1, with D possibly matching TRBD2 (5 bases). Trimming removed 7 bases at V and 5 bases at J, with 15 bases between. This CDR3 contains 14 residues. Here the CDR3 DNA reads TGTGCCAGCACGAAACTAGACGTCCACAATGAGCAGTTCTTC. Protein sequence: CASTKLDVHNEQFF.

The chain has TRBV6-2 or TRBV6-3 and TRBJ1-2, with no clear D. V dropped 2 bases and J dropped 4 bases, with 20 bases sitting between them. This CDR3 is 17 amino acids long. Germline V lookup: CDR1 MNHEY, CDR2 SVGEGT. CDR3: CASSYLAGSYDVYGYTF. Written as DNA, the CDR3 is TGTGCCAGCAGTTACCTGGCAGGATCATATGACGTCTATGGCTACACCTTC.

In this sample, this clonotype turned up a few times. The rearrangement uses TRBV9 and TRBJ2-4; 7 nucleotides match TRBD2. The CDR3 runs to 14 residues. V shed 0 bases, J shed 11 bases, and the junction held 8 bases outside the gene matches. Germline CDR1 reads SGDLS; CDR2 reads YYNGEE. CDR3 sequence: CASSVVASGGVQYF. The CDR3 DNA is TGTGCCAGCAGCGTAGTTGCTAGCGGAGGTGTTCAGTACTTC.

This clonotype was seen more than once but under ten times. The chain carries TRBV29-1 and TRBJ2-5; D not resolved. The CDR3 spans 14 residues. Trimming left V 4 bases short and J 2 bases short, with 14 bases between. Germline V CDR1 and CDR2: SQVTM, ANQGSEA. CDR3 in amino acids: CSVGYIQTQETQYF. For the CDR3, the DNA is TGCAGCGTTGGCTACATCCAAACACAAGAGACCCAGTACTTC.

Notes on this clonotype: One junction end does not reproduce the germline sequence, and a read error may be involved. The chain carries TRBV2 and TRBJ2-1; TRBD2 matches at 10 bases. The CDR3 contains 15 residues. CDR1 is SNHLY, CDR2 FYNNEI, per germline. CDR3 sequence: CAGSDMLAGDNEQFF. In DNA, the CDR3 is TGTGCCGGCAGTGATATGCTAGCGGGGGACAATGAGCAGTTCTTC. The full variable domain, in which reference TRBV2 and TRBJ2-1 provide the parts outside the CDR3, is EPEVTQTPSHQVTQMGQEVILRCVPISNHLYFYWYRQILGQKVEFLVSFYNNEISEKSEIFDDQFSVERPDGSNFTLKIRSTKLEDSAMYFCAGSDMLAGDNEQFFGPGTRLTVL.

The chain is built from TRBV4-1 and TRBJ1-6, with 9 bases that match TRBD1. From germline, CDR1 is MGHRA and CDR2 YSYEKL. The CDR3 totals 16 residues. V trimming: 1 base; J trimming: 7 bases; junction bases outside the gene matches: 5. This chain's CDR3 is CASSQGGTGTNSPLHF. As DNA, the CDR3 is TGCGCCAGCAGCCAAGGTGGGACAGGGACGAATTCACCCCTCCACTTT.

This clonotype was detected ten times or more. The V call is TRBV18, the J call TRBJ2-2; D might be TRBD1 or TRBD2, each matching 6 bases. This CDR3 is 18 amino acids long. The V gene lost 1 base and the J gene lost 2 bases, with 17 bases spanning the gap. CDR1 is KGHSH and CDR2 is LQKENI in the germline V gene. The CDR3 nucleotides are TGTGCCAGCTCACCACGGAGGGGGACTCCCGTAAACACCGGGGAGCTGTTTTTT. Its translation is CASSPRRGTPVNTGELFF.

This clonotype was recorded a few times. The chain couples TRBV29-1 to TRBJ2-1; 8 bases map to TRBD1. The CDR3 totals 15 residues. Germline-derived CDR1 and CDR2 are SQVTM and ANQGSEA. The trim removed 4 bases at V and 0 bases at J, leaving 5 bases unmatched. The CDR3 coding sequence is TGCAGCGTTGGGACAGGGCTCAGCTCCTACAATGAGCAGTTCTTC. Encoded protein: CSVGTGLSSYNEQFF.

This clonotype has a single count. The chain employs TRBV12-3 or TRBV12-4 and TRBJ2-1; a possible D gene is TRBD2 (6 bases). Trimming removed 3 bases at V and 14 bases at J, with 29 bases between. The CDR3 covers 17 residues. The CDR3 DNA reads TGTGCCAGCAGTTTTTATCCGGGGACTCCCACGGGAGTGTTTAAGTTCTTC. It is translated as CASSFYPGTPTGVFKFF.

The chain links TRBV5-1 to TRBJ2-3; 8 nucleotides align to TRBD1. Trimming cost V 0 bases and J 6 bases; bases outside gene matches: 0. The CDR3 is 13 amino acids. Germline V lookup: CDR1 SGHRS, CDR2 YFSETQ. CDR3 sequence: CASSLGQGDTQYF. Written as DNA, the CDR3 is TGCGCCAGCAGCTTGGGACAGGGGGATACGCAGTATTTT.

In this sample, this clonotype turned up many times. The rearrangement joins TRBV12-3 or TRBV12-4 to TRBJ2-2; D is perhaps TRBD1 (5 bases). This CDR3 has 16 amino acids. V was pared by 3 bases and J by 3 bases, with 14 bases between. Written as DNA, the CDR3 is TGTGCCAGCAGTTTTTCCAGGGTCCGCGACACCGGGGAGCTGTTTTTT. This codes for CASSFSRVRDTGELFF.

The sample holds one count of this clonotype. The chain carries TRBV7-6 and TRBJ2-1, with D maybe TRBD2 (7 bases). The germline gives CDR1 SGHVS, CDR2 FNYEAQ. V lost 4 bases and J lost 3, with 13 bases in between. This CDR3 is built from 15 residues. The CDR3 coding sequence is TGTGCCAGCAGCTATACGGGGGGCCTCTACAATGAGCAGTTCTTC. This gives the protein CASSYTGGLYNEQFF.

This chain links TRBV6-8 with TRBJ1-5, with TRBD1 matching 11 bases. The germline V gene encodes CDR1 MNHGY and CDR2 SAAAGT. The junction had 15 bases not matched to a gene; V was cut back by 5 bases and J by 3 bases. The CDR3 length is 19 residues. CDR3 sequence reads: CASSLTGTGGISSNQPQHF. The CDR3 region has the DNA TGTGCCAGCAGTCTAACCGGGACAGGGGGTATTAGTTCCAATCAGCCCCAGCATTTT.